What follows are 29 T cell receptor beta chains derived from one specimen sequenced in a study of identical twins. TCRdb re-derived calls from the 5' RACE reads in MiXCR, one entry per CDR3 protein. The table lists 240,000 or so distinct CDR3 sequences, around 7% of them singletons. The same data also went into a second study, on yellow fever vaccine responses in identical twins.

Sequenced: memory (CD45RO+) T cells sorted from blood. These receptors were obtained from a woman aged 18 to 35 in good health.

This clonotype has a count of ten or more. The chain recombines TRBV20-1 with TRBJ1-5, with a weak D call TRBD1 (5 bases). The CDR3 covers 14 residues. The V gene lost 2 bases and the J gene lost 3 bases, with 11 bases spanning the gap. Germline CDR1 and CDR2: DFQATT and SNEGSKA (reference sequence). In DNA form, the CDR3 reads TGCAGTGCTAGAACAGGCTTATTCAATCAGCCCCAGCATTTT. This codes for CSARTGLFNQPQHF.

V and J are TRBV2 and TRBJ1-3; D perhaps matches TRBD1 (5 bases). Trimming removed 7 bases from V and 7 bases from J, with 14 bases in between. The V gene's germline CDR1 is SNHLY and CDR2 FYNNEI. The CDR3 is 13 residues long. CDR3 DNA sequence: TGTGCCAGCAAGACAGAGGTCGGTAACACCATATATTTT. Translation: CASKTEVGNTIYF. The full variable domain, with the rest looked up from reference TRBV2 and TRBJ1-3, is EPEVTQTPSHQVTQMGQEVILRCVPISNHLYFYWYRQILGQKVEFLVSFYNNEISEKSEIFDDQFSVERPDGSNFTLKIRSTKLEDSAMYFCASKTEVGNTIYFGEGSWLTVV.

The chain employs TRBV6-4 and TRBJ2-2, with no clear D. Trimming took off 2 bases at V and 6 bases at J, with 7 bases between the two ends. Germline CDR1 MRHNA, CDR2 SNTAGT. The CDR3 runs 13 residues. The CDR3 DNA reads TGTGCCAGCAGTGACAGGGCGTCCGGGGAGCTGTTTTTT. This sequence encodes CASSDRASGELFF.

This clonotype was found a few times. The rearrangement joins TRBV2 to TRBJ2-5, with 8 nucleotides matching TRBD1. This CDR3 is 15 amino acids long. The germline gives CDR1 SNHLY, CDR2 FYNNEI. Trimming cost V 6 bases and J 1 base; bases outside gene matches: 7. The CDR3, as DNA: TGTGCCAGCAGGGACAGGGCGACCTTCCAAGAGACCCAGTACTTC. Translated: CASRDRATFQETQYF.

This clonotype showed up just a few times. The V gene is TRBV7-8, the J gene TRBJ1-1; tentative D call: TRBD1 (5 bases). The CDR3 has 16 residues. V gave up 5 bases and J gave up 3 bases, with 19 bases separating them. In germline, CDR1 is SGHVS, CDR2 FQNEAQ. The CDR3 sequence: CASSKVPAGPYTEAFF. The CDR3 DNA is TGTGCCAGCAGCAAAGTCCCCGCAGGGCCTTACACTGAAGCTTTCTTT. The variable domain in full, completed from reference TRBV7-8 and TRBJ1-1, reads GAGVSQSPRYKVAKRGQDVALRCDPISGHVSLFWYQQALGQGPEFLTYFQNEAQLDKSGLPSDRFFAERPEGSVSTLKIQRTQQEDSAVYLCASSKVPAGPYTEAFFGQGTRLTVV.

This clonotype was detected ten times or more. The chain is built from TRBV20-1 and TRBJ1-1; D ambiguous. The ends were cut back, 5 bases at V and 3 bases at J, with 13 bases in the middle. The CDR3 consists of 13 residues. Germline V gene lookup returns CDR1 DFQATT and CDR2 SNEGSKA (reference sequence). CDR3 coding DNA: TGCAGTGCTCCTACCCATTTGGACACTGAAGCTTTCTTT. Amino acids: CSAPTHLDTEAFF.

This clonotype has a count of ten or more. The V gene is TRBV6-1, the J gene TRBJ2-2; a weak D match, TRBD1 (6 bases). Germline loops: CDR1 MNHNS, CDR2 SASEGT. Trimming cost V 4 bases and J 2 bases, with 17 bases left between them. This CDR3 contains 17 residues. Written as DNA, the CDR3 is TGTGCCAGCAGTGCCCCCCAGGACAGTTTTAACACCGGGGAGCTGTTTTTT. Translated, it gives CASSAPQDSFNTGELFF.

Many counts were recorded for this clonotype. The chain combines TRBV27 with TRBJ2-3, with 12 bases fitting TRBD2. The CDR3 covers 15 residues. After removal of 6 bases from V and 5 bases from J, the junction contained 6 bases not matched to a gene. Per germline, CDR1 MNHEY and CDR2 SMNVEV (reference sequence). The CDR3 DNA follows: TGTGCCAGCAGCCCGACTAGCGGGAGTAAAGATACGCAGTATTTT. It yields the protein CASSPTSGSKDTQYF.

This clonotype was counted a few times. The J gene is TRBJ1-6, the V gene TRBV12-3 or TRBV12-4; D remains ambiguous. The CDR3 is 17 amino acids. The V gene lost 0 bases and the J gene lost 4 bases, with 13 bases spanning the gap. The CDR3 nucleotides read TGTGCCAGCAGTTTAGCCTTCCGGCAGCCGTATAATTCACCCCTCCACTTT. This gives the protein CASSLAFRQPYNSPLHF.

This clonotype has ten or more counts. The rearrangement links TRBV7-8 to TRBJ2-2, with D unclear. V lost 5 bases, J lost 0 bases, and 10 bases lay in between. CDR1 and CDR2 (germline): SGHVS, FQNEAQ. This CDR3 spans 15 amino acids. The CDR3 loop reads CASSPLSSNTGELFF. In DNA, the CDR3 is TGTGCCAGCAGCCCCCTTTCATCGAACACCGGGGAGCTGTTTTTT.

The CDR3 loop reads CSASPGLTISNQPQHF. The CDR3 DNA follows: TGCAGTGCTTCCCCCGGGCTCACCATCAGCAATCAGCCCCAGCATTTT. The J gene is TRBJ1-5, the V gene TRBV20-1, with D uncertain. Germline lookup yields CDR1 DFQATT and CDR2 SNEGSKA (reference sequence). V was pared by 5 bases and J by 1 base, with 18 bases between. The CDR3 runs to 16 residues.

The CDR3 coding sequence is TGTGCCAGCAGCTTACGTAGCGGGGCGAACACCGGGGAGCTGTTTTTT. This encodes CASSLRSGANTGELFF. V gene TRBV6-5 combines with J gene TRBJ2-2, with 8 bases that match TRBD2. This CDR3 is built from 16 residues. CDR1 MNHEY and CDR2 SVGAGI come from the germline V gene. Losses at the gene ends were 6 bases for V and 0 bases for J; bases not matched to a gene: 6.

This clonotype has only one observation. This chain joins TRBV7-8 and TRBJ2-5; no definite D call. The V gene's germline CDR1 is SGHVS and CDR2 FQNEAQ. This CDR3 region has 13 residues. V dropped 0 bases and J dropped 5 bases, with 7 bases sitting between them. The DNA of the CDR3 is TGTGCCAGCAGCTTAGCGGAGTTGGAGACCCAGTACTTC. This sequence encodes CASSLAELETQYF.

This clonotype was seen only a few times. This chain's CDR3 is CASSLTGYEQYV. In DNA form, the CDR3 reads TGTGCCAGCAGCTTAACAGGGTACGAGCAGTACGTC. V and J are TRBV7-8 and TRBJ2-7, with D perhaps TRBD1 (6 bases). Germline CDR1 SGHVS, CDR2 FQNEAQ. The V end was cut by 2 bases, the J end by 4 bases, with 6 bases between. The CDR3 is 12 residues long.

This chain joins TRBV29-1 and TRBJ2-3; D possibly corresponds to TRBD1 (5 bases). The germline CDR1 and CDR2 sequences are SQVTM and ANQGSEA. There are 11 residues in the CDR3. This CDR3 is CQGGSTDTQYF. For the CDR3, the DNA is TGCCAGGGTGGGAGCACAGATACGCAGTATTTT.

This clonotype came up many times. This chain connects TRBV7-9 to TRBJ2-3, with 10 positions matching TRBD2. The germline V gene encodes CDR1 SEHNR and CDR2 FQNEAQ (reference sequence). Trimming removed 3 bases from V and 2 bases from J; junction bases left unmatched: 5. The CDR3 covers 16 residues. The chain's CDR3 is CASSFRLAGATDTQYF. CDR3 nucleotide sequence: TGTGCCAGCAGCTTTCGACTAGCGGGTGCCACAGATACGCAGTATTTT.

In its sample, this clonotype was seen a few times. V is TRBV3-1 and J is TRBJ2-2; perhaps TRBD2 as D (5 bases). CDR3 length: 16 amino acids. From germline, CDR1 is LGHDT and CDR2 YNNKEL (reference sequence). The ends were cut back, 4 bases at V and 3 bases at J, with 15 bases in the middle. Written as DNA, the CDR3 is TGTGCCAGCAGCCCGAAGGGTGCTAGCCACACCGGGGAGCTGTTTTTT. It translates to CASSPKGASHTGELFF.

The V call is TRBV12-5, the J call TRBJ2-2; D might be TRBD2 (5 bases). The germline V and J ends were trimmed by 0 bases and 6 bases, with 11 bases remaining between them. Germline V lookup: CDR1 LGHNT, CDR2 FRNRAP. CDR3 length: 15 amino acids. CDR3 coding DNA: TGTGCTAGTGGTTTGGTAATCGTCGGGGCCGGGGAGCTGTTTTTT. Its translation: CASGLVIVGAGELFF.

This clonotype has more than one count but fewer than ten. The V call is TRBV5-1, the J call TRBJ2-6; the D is unclear. This CDR3 spans 14 amino acids. Trimming removed 6 bases from V and 0 bases from J, with 7 bases in between. Germline CDR1 is SGHRS and CDR2 is YFSETQ. The CDR3 is CASKYDSGANVLTF. CDR3 bases: TGCGCCAGCAAATATGACTCTGGGGCCAACGTCCTGACTTTC.

This clonotype came up many times. One junction end does not reproduce the germline sequence, and a read error may be involved. V usage is TRBV18 and J usage is TRBJ2-7; D is perhaps TRBD1 (5 bases). CDR1 is KGHSH, CDR2 LQKENI, per germline. The CDR3 contains 12 residues. The CDR3 loop reads CASSPQAHEQYF. As DNA, the CDR3 is TGTGCCAGCTCGCCACAGGCTCACGAGCAGTACTTC.

Concerning this clonotype itself: A read error may explain this, as a much larger clone is one base away. The missing conserved phenylalanine or tryptophan at the end of this CDR3 makes a read error likely. The V call is TRBV5-1, the J call TRBJ1-4; D is unclear. Trimming took off 0 bases at V and 7 bases at J, with 13 bases between the two ends. The CDR3 covers 15 residues. Germline lookup yields CDR1 SGHRS and CDR2 YFSETQ. CDR3 sequence: CASSLAGRGSEKLFY. Here the CDR3 DNA reads TGCGCCAGCAGCTTGGCAGGCAGAGGGAGTGAAAAACTGTTTTAT.

This clonotype has only a few counts. The gene calls are TRBV6-1 and TRBJ1-2; tentative D call: TRBD1 (6 bases). This CDR3 is built from 13 residues. Trimming left V 5 bases short and J 5 bases short, with 12 bases between. The germline V gene has CDR1 MNHNS and CDR2 SASEGT. This CDR3 is CASSRQGSYGYTF. In DNA, the CDR3 is TGTGCCAGCAGTCGTCAGGGGAGTTATGGCTACACCTTC.

CDR3: CASSFSGNTGELFF. The CDR3 DNA sequence: TGTGCCAGCAGTTTTAGCGGGAACACCGGGGAGCTGTTTTTT. The chain recombines TRBV11-2 with TRBJ2-2; TRBD2 might be the D (6 bases). V lost 6 bases, J lost 1 base, and 9 bases lay in between. There are 14 residues in the CDR3. Germline lookup yields CDR1 SGHAT and CDR2 FQNNGV.

Only a few counts were recorded for this clonotype. V usage is TRBV20-1 and J usage is TRBJ1-5; tentative D call: TRBD1 (6 bases). The CDR3 extends over 13 amino acids. V lost 6 bases and J lost 9, with 18 bases in between. The V gene's germline CDR1 is DFQATT and CDR2 SNEGSKA (reference sequence). The CDR3 spells CSAVTGLVGPQHF. CDR3 bases: TGCAGTGCCGTGACAGGCCTCGTCGGGCCCCAGCATTTT.

This clonotype has a count of ten or more. The genes are TRBV15 and TRBJ2-1, with D tentatively TRBD1 (6 bases). V was shortened by 2 bases and J by 5 bases, with 10 bases between the two germline ends. Germline V CDR1 and CDR2: LNHNV, YYDKDF (reference sequence). The CDR3 has 14 residues. This chain's CDR3 is CATSRYGTNNEQFF. The CDR3 DNA is TGTGCCACCAGCAGATACGGGACAAACAATGAGCAGTTCTTC.

This clonotype was counted a few times. The rearrangement joins TRBV5-1 to TRBJ2-3; no firm D call. V was shortened by 0 bases and J by 4 bases, with 12 bases between the two germline ends. This CDR3 region has 15 residues. Germline CDR1 SGHRS, CDR2 YFSETQ. The CDR3 coding sequence is TGCGCCAGCAGCTTGGCCCTTGGTAGTGCAGATACGCAGTATTTT. Translating it yields CASSLALGSADTQYF.

This clonotype has more than one count but fewer than ten. V gene TRBV13 combines with J gene TRBJ1-4, with D uncertain. Germline assignment: CDR1 PRHDT and CDR2 FYEKMQ (reference sequence). V lost 5 bases and J lost 4, with 8 bases in between. This CDR3 has 13 amino acids. The DNA of the CDR3 is TGTGCCAGCAGCGTACAGAGTAATGAAAAACTGTTTTTT. This translates into CASSVQSNEKLFF.

This chain joins TRBV6-2 or TRBV6-3 and TRBJ1-5; tentatively, D is TRBD1 (5 bases). The germline V and J ends were trimmed by 6 bases and 0 bases, with 15 bases remaining between them. Germline V lookup: CDR1 MNHEY, CDR2 SVGEGT. The CDR3 covers 16 residues. The DNA for the CDR3 is TGTGCCAGCAGGTCCGGGGGGAGCGGTAGCAATCAGCCCCAGCATTTT. This encodes CASRSGGSGSNQPQHF.

The V gene is TRBV15, the J gene TRBJ2-1; D uncertain. Germline lookup yields CDR1 LNHNV and CDR2 YYDKDF (reference sequence). This CDR3 has 14 amino acids. The V gene lost 5 bases and the J gene lost 5 bases, with 13 bases spanning the gap. CDR3 loop: CATSGRHGDNEQFF. The CDR3 DNA sequence: TGTGCCACCAGCGGAAGACATGGCGACAATGAGCAGTTCTTC.